The 9 T cell receptor beta chains below all came from one sample that was sequenced in a study of cytomegalovirus exposure and HLA in healthy donors. PCR amplification relied on 60 Vbeta primers (plus 13 Jbeta primers). Here immunoSEQ multiplex PCR was the method, and the copy in TCRdb shows in-frame clones only, minus some. The data contain over 75,000 clones, around 74% of them singletons. The specimen was PBMCs. Source of these receptors: a man in his forties in good health and CMV-seropositive.

The chain employs TRBV10-3 and TRBJ1-1; D gene unclear. CDR1 and CDR2 from the germline V gene are ENHRY and SYGVKD. The CDR3 length is 13 residues. V was clipped by 6 bases and J by 1 base, with 9 bases between them. Here the CDR3 DNA reads TGTGCCATCAGGAGGGCAGAGAACACTGAAGCTTTCTTT. Translated, it gives CAIRRAENTEAFF.

This clone occurred a few times. The J gene is TRBJ1-1, the V gene TRBV5-1, with a tentative D call TRBD1 (6 bases). This CDR3 spans 14 amino acids. Trimming left V 1 base short and J 3 bases short, with 10 bases between. Germline V gene lookup returns CDR1 SGHRS and CDR2 YFSETQ. CDR3 amino acids: CASSLQPGDTEAFF. The DNA for the CDR3 is TGCGCCAGCAGCTTGCAACCAGGGGACACTGAAGCTTTCTTT.

The V and J genes are TRBV9 and TRBJ2-6; TRBD1 is a possible D gene (5 bases). V lost 7 bases and J lost 3, with 11 bases in between. CDR3 length equals 14 residues. Germline assignment: CDR1 SGDLS and CDR2 YYNGEE. The CDR3 reads CASGTGGGANVLTF. The DNA for the CDR3 is TGTGCCAGCGGTACAGGTGGTGGGGCCAACGTCCTGACTTTC.

The V call is TRBV20-1, the J call TRBJ1-1, with a weak D call TRBD1 (6 bases). Germline V gene sequence: CDR1 DFQATT, CDR2 SNEGSKA (reference sequence). This CDR3 has 11 amino acids. Trimming cost V 6 bases and J 8 bases, with 13 bases left between them. The CDR3 loop reads CSATGRGEAFF. CDR3 bases: TGCAGTGCCACGGGTAGGGGGGAAGCTTTCTTT.

The chain recombines TRBV19 with TRBJ1-2, with 8 bases that match TRBD1. Germline trimming cut 4 bases from V and 7 bases from J; bases unmatched to any gene: 5. This CDR3 region has 13 residues. CDR1 is LNHDA and CDR2 is SQIVND in the germline V gene (reference sequence). CDR3 DNA: TGTGCCAGTAGTACAGGGGGCAGGGGTGGCTACACCTTC. Translation: CASSTGGRGGYTF.

This clone was recorded only once. The chain couples TRBV11-2 to TRBJ1-1; D gene uncertain. Germline-derived CDR1 and CDR2 are SGHAT and FQNNGV. Trimming removed 5 bases from V and 2 bases from J, with 12 bases in between. The CDR3 loop spans 14 amino acids. In DNA, the CDR3 is TGTGCCAGCAGCCCGAGGGCCACAAACACTGAAGCTTTCTTT. Translated, it gives CASSPRATNTEAFF.

The chain couples TRBV19 to TRBJ1-6; D is unresolved. CDR3 length: 15 amino acids. V gave up 7 bases and J gave up 7 bases, with 17 bases separating them. CDR1 is LNHDA and CDR2 is SQIVND in the germline V gene (reference sequence). The CDR3: CASTAFSIGNSPLHF. The CDR3 region has the DNA TGTGCCAGTACCGCCTTTTCAATCGGGAATTCACCCCTCCACTTT. The full variable domain, its missing parts supplied by reference TRBV19 and TRBJ1-6, is DGGITQSPKYLFRKEGQNVTLSCEQNLNHDAMYWYRQDPGQGLRLIYYSQIVNDFQKGDIAEGYSVSREKKESFPLTVTSAQKNPTAFYLCASTAFSIGNSPLHFGNGTRLTVT.

The chain carries TRBV5-4 and TRBJ1-2, with no clear D. Looked up from germline, CDR1 is SGHNT and CDR2 is YYREEE (reference sequence). The CDR3 extends over 14 amino acids. The V end was cut by 5 bases, the J end by 3 bases, with 14 bases between. CDR3 sequence reads: CASRVGVADYGYTF. The CDR3 coding sequence is TGTGCCAGCAGAGTCGGGGTTGCAGACTATGGCTACACCTTC.

CDR3 sequence: CSAGLAASTDTQYF. DNA of the CDR3: TGCAGCGCAGGACTAGCGGCTAGCACAGATACGCAGTATTTT. The V gene is TRBV29-1, the J gene TRBJ2-3, with 10 bases aligning to TRBD2. V was pared by 7 bases and J by 0 bases, with 4 bases of the junction left unmatched. Germline values: CDR1 SQVTM, CDR2 ANQGSEA. CDR3 length: 14 residues.